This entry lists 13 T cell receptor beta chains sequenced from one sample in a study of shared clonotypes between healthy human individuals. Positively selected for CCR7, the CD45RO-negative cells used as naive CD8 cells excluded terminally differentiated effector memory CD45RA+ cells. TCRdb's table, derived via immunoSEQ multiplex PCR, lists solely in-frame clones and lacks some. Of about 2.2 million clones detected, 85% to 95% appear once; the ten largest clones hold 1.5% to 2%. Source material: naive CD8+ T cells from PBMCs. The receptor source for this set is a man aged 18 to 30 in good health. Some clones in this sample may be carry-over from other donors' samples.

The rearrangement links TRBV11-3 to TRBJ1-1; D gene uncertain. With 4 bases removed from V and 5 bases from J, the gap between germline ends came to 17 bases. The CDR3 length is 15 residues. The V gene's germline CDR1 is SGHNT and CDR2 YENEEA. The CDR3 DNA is TGTGCCAGCAGCTCCACCAATGGGCCGGGGACTGAAGCTTTCTTT. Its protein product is CASSSTNGPGTEAFF.

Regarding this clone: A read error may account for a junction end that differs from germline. The CDR3 bases are TGTGCCAGCAGCCTACCCCGGGATATACAAATCTTC. Translating it yields CASSLPRDIQIF. V and J are TRBV7-8 and TRBJ2-1; D possibly corresponds to TRBD2 (5 bases). This CDR3 has 12 residues. Germline CDR1 reads SGHVS; CDR2 reads FQNEAQ.

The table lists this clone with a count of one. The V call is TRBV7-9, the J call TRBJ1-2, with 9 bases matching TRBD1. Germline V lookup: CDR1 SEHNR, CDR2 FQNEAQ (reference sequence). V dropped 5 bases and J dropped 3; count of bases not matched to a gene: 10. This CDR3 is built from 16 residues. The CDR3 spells CASSGPWRDRDYGYTF. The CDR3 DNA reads TGTGCCAGCAGCGGACCCTGGCGGGACAGGGACTATGGCTACACCTTC. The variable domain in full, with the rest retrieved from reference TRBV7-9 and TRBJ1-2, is DTGVSQNPRHKITKRGQNVTFRCDPISEHNRLYWYRQTLGQGPEFLTYFQNEAQLEKSRLLSDRFSAERPKGSFSTLEIQRTEQGDSAMYLCASSGPWRDRDYGYTFGSGTRLTVV.

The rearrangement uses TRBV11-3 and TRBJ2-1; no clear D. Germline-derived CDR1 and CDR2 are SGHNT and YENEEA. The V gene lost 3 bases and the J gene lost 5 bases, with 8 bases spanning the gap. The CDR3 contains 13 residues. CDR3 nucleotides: TGTGCCAGCAGCTTGGGTAGGGACAATGAGCAGTTCTTC. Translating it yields CASSLGRDNEQFF.

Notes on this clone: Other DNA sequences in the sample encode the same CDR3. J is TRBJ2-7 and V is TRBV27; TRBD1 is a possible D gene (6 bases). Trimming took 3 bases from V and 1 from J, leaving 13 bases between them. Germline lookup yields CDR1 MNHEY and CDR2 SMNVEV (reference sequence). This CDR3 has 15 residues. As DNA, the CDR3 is TGTGCCAGCAGTTTGTTAGGGGGAAGTTCCTACGAGCAGTACTTC. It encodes CASSLLGGSSYEQYF.

The CDR3 DNA follows: TGTGCCAGCAGCTTAGGAGGGCTTGCCGGGGAGCTGTTTTTT. It is translated as CASSLGGLAGELFF. The rearrangement uses TRBV7-9 and TRBJ2-2, with D possibly TRBD2 on 5 matching bases. This CDR3 contains 14 residues. From germline, CDR1 is SEHNR and CDR2 FQNEAQ (reference sequence). The germline V and J ends were trimmed by 1 base and 6 bases, with 9 bases remaining between them.

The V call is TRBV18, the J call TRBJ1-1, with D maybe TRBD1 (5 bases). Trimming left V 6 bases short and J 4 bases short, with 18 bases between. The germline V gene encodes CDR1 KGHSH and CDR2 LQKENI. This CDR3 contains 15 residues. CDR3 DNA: TGTGCCAGCTCCCTCGTGGGAGGGGTGGGCACTGAAGCTTTCTTT. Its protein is CASSLVGGVGTEAFF.

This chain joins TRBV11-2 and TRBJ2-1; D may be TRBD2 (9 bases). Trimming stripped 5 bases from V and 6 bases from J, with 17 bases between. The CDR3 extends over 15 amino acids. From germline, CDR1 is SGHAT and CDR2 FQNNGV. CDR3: CASSQGASGVNEQFF. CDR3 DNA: TGTGCCAGCAGCCAGGGGGCTAGCGGGGTCAATGAGCAGTTCTTC.

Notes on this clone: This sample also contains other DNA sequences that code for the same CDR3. The CDR3 reads CASSQDMGYEQYF. The CDR3 nucleotides read TGCGCCAGCAGCCAAGATATGGGTTACGAGCAGTACTTC. The chain recombines TRBV4-1 with TRBJ2-7; D remains ambiguous. V dropped 0 bases and J dropped 4 bases, with 7 bases sitting between them. From germline, CDR1 is MGHRA and CDR2 YSYEKL. The CDR3 length is 13 residues.

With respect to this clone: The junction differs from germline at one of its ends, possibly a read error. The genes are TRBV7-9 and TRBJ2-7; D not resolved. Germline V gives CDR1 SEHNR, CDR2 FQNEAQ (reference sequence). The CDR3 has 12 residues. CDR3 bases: TGTGCCAGCAGCCTAATGGGGTCTCCGTTCAACTTC. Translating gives CASSLMGSPFNF.

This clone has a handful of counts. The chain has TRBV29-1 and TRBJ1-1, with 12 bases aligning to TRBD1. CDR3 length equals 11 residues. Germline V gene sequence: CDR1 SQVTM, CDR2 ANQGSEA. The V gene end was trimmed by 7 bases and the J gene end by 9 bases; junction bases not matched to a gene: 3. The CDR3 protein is CSGGTGGQAFF. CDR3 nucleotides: TGCAGCGGTGGGACAGGGGGCCAAGCTTTCTTT.

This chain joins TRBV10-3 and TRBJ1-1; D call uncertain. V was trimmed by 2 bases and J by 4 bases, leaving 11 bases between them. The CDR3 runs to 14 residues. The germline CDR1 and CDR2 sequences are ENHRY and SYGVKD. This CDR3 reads CAISEKGGSTEAFF. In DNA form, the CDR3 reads TGTGCCATCAGTGAGAAGGGAGGGAGCACTGAAGCTTTCTTT.

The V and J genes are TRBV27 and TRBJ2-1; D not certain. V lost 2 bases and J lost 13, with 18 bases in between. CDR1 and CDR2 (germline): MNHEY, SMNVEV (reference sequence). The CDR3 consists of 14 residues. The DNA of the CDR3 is TGTGCCAGCAGTTTAACATGGTTCTCCGATCGACAGTTCTTC. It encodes CASSLTWFSDRQFF.